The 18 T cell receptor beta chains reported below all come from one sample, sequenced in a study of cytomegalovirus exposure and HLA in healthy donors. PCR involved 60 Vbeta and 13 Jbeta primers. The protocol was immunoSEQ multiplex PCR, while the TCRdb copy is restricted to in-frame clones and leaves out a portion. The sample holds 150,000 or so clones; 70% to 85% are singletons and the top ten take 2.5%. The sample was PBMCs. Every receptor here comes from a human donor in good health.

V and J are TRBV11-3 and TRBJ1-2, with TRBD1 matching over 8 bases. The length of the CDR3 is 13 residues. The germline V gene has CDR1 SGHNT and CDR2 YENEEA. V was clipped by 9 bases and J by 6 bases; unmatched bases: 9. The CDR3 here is CAREETGGHGYTF. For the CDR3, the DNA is TGTGCCAGGGAGGAAACAGGGGGTCATGGCTACACCTTC.

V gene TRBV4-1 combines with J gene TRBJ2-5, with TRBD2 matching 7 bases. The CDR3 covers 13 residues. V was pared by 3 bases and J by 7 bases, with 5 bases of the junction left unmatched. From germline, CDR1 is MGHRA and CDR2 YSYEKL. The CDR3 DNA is TGCGCCAGCAGCCAGCTAGGGGAGGGGACCCAGTACTTC. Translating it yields CASSQLGEGTQYF.

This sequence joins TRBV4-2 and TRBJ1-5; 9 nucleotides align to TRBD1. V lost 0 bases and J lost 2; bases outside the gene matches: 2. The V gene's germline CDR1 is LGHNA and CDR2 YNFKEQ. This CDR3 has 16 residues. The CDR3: CASSQDGDRGNQPQHF. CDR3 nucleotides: TGTGCCAGCAGCCAAGATGGGGACAGGGGCAATCAGCCCCAGCATTTT.

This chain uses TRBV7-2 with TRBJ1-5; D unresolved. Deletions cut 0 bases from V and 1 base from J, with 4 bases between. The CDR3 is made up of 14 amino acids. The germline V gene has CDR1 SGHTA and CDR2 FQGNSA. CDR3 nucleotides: TGTGCCAGCAGCTTAGCCCGGAGCAATCAGCCCCAGCATTTT. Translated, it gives CASSLARSNQPQHF. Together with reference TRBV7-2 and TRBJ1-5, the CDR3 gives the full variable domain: GAGVSQSPSNKVTEKGKDVELRCDPISGHTALYWYRQSLGQGLEFLIYFQGNSAPDKSGLPSDRFSAERTGGSVSTLTIQRTQQEDSAVYLCASSLARSNQPQHFGDGTRLSIL.

The CDR3 reads CASSLQGAGNQPQHF. The DNA for the CDR3 is TGTGCCAGCAGTCTACAGGGGGCCGGCAATCAGCCCCAGCATTTT. The J gene is TRBJ1-5, the V gene TRBV2; 9 nucleotides align to TRBD1. J lost 2 bases, V lost 5 bases, and 4 bases had no gene match. This CDR3 is built from 15 residues. Germline CDR1 reads SNHLY; CDR2 reads FYNNEI. The complete variable domain, with remaining parts taken from reference TRBV2 and TRBJ1-5, reads EPEVTQTPSHQVTQMGQEVILRCVPISNHLYFYWYRQILGQKVEFLVSFYNNEISEKSEIFDDQFSVERPDGSNFTLKIRSTKLEDSAMYFCASSLQGAGNQPQHFGDGTRLSIL.

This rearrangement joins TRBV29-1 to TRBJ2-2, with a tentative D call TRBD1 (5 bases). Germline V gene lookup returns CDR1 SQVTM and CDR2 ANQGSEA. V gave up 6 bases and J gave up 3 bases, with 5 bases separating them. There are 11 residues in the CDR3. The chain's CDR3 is CSVRDTGELFF. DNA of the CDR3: TGCAGCGTCAGGGACACCGGGGAGCTGTTTTTT.

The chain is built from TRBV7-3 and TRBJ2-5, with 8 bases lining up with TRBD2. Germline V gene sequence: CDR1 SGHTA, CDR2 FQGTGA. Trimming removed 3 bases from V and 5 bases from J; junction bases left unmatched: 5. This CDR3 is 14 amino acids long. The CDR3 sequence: CASSFGGAGETQYF. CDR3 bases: TGTGCCAGCAGCTTCGGGGGGGCGGGGGAGACCCAGTACTTC.

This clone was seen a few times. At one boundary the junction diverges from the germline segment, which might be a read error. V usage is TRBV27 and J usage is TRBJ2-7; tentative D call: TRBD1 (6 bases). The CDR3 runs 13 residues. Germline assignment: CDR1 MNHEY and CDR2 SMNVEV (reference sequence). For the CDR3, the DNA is TGTGCCAGCAGCTACTACCCTAACGGGACACCGGTCTTC. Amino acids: CASSYYPNGTPVF.

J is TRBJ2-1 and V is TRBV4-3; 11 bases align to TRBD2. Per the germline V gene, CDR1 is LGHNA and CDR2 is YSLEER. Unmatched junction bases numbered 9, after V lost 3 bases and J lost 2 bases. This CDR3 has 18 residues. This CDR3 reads CASSQRVLAGAPYNEQFF. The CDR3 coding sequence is TGCGCCAGCAGCCAGAGGGTACTAGCGGGGGCCCCCTACAATGAGCAGTTCTTC.

The CDR3: CASSLKTGGLYEQFF. The DNA for the CDR3 is TGTGCCAGTAGTTTGAAAACGGGGGGGCTTTATGAGCAGTTCTTC. The chain couples TRBV19 to TRBJ2-1, with 8 bases fitting TRBD2. There are 15 residues in the CDR3. CDR1 and CDR2 from the germline V gene are LNHDA and SQIVND (reference sequence). V lost 5 bases and J lost 8; bases outside the gene matches: 11.

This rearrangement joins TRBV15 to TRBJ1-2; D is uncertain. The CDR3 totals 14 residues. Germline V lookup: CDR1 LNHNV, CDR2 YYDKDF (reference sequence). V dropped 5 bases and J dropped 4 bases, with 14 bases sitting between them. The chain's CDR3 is CATSWSHGGYGYTF. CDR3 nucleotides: TGTGCCACCAGCTGGTCCCACGGCGGCTATGGCTACACCTTC. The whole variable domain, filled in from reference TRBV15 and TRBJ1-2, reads DAMVIQNPRYQVTQFGKPVTLSCSQTLNHNVMYWYQQKSSQAPKLLFHYYDKDFNNEADTPDNFQSRRPNTSFCFLDIRSPGLGDTAMYLCATSWSHGGYGYTFGSGTRLTVV.

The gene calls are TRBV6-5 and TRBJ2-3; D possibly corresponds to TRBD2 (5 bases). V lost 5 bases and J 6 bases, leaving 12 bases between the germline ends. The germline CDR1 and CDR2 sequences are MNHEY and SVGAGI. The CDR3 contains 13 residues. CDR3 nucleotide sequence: TGTGCCAGCAGTGGACTCCCCCGGGATACGCAGTATTTT. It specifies CASSGLPRDTQYF.

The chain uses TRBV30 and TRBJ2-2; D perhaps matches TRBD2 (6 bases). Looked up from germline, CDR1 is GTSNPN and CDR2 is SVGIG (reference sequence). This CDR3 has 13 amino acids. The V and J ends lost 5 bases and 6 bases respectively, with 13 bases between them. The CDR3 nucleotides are TGTGCCTGGGGAACTAGGGACTCCGGGGAGCTGTTTTTT. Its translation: CAWGTRDSGELFF. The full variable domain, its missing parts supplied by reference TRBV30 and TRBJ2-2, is SQTIHQWPATLVQPVGSPLSLECTVEGTSNPNLYWYRQAAGRGLQLLFYSVGIGQISSEVPQNLSASRPQDRQFILSSKKLLLSDSGFYLCAWGTRDSGELFFGEGSRLTVL.

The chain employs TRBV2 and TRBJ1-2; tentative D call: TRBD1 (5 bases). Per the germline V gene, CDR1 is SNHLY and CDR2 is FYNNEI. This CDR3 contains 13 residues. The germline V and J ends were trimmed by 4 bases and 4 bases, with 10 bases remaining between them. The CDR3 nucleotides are TGTGCCAGCAGTGGACAGCCTGGCTATGGCTACACCTTC. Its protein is CASSGQPGYGYTF.

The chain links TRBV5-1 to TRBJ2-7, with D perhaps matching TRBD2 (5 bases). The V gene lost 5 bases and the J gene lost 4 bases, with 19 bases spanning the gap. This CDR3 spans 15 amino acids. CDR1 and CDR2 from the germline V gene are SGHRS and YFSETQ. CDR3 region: CASSSHLSGWYEQYF. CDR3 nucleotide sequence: TGCGCCAGCAGTTCGCATCTGTCGGGATGGTACGAGCAGTACTTC.

The CDR3 DNA reads as TGTGCTAAAGGACACCCACCTTCTTCCTCCTACGAGCAGTACTTC. Protein product: CAKGHPPSSSYEQYF. The V and J genes are TRBV12-5 and TRBJ2-7, with a weak D call TRBD1 (5 bases). CDR1 is LGHNT and CDR2 is FRNRAP in the germline V gene. Trimming cost V 10 bases and J 0 bases, with 19 bases left between them. The CDR3 consists of 15 residues.

The CDR3 DNA reads TGTGCCAGCAGCGATTTGGACAGGGATGGCTACACCTTC. This sequence encodes CASSDLDRDGYTF. V gene TRBV9 combines with J gene TRBJ1-2; 8 positions match TRBD1. The germline V gene has CDR1 SGDLS and CDR2 YYNGEE. This CDR3 is 13 amino acids long. V was pared by 3 bases and J by 6 bases, with 4 bases of the junction left unmatched. Combining the CDR3 with reference TRBV9 and TRBJ1-2 gives the whole variable domain DSGVTQTPKHLITATGQRVTLRCSPRSGDLSVYWYQQSLDQGLQFLIQYYNGEERAKGNILERFSAQQFPDLHSELNLSSLELGDSALYFCASSDLDRDGYTFGSGTRLTVV.

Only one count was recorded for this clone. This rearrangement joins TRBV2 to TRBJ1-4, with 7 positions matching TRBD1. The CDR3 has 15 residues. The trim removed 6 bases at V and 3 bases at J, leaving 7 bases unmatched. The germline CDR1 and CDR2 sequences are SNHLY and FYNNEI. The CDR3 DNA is TGTGCCAGCAGGACCACAGGGGTTCCTAATGAAAAACTGTTTTTT. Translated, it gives CASRTTGVPNEKLFF. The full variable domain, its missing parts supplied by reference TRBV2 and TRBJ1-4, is EPEVTQTPSHQVTQMGQEVILRCVPISNHLYFYWYRQILGQKVEFLVSFYNNEISEKSEIFDDQFSVERPDGSNFTLKIRSTKLEDSAMYFCASRTTGVPNEKLFFGSGTQLSVL.